The following is a TCR beta chain sequence with its context. The method was immunoSEQ multiplex PCR; TCRdb's version includes in-frame clones alone and lacks a portion of them. This table holds more than 2 million clones, just over 90% found once. This record comes from a study of shared clonotypes between healthy human individuals. Germline V gene data show CDR1 as SQVTM and CDR2 as ANQGSEA. The CDR3 runs to 14 residues. V lost 2 bases to trimming and J lost 4 bases, with 15 bases between them. Naive CD8 cells lacked CD45RO and underwent positive selection for CCR7, leaving out terminally differentiated effector memory CD45RA+ cells.

The genes are TRBV29-1 and TRBJ2-7, with D uncertain. The source is a man aged 18 to 30 in good health. Some clones in this sample may be carry-over from other donors' samples. The sample taken for sequencing was naive CD8+ T cells from PBMCs. The DNA of the CDR3 is TGCAGCGTTGAAAAAGAAGGGTCTGGTTACGAGCAGTACTTC. Translating it yields CSVEKEGSGYEQYF.